This paragraph reports one T cell receptor beta chain. What antigen it recognizes has not been identified. Per-base qualities were not stored, and no clone one base away is much larger. This sample was included in a study of blood T cell repertoires in COVID-19 (dated by TCRdb to 2020 to 2022). In terms of the full investigation: Samples from collaborators originated in the United States, Italy and Spain and spanned both the acute and convalescent phases of COVID-19. The material from the prospective study consisted of cDNA or gDNA derived from T cells, B-cell-depleted T cells, or PBMCs. Subjects who had been exposed to COVID-19, were actively infected with it, or had recovered from it provided the deeply sampled blood TCRbeta repertoires that made up the dataset. The repertoires were released in a freely available public database intended as a resource for research on the immune response to SARS-CoV-2. Samples came from the ongoing ImmuneRACE study (first 160 participants) plus 1,254 subjects from 6 global collaborators. A de-identified subject ID, COVID-19 status, age in years and sex were almost always included in the sample metadata. HLA class I and class II types, where available, came from metadata supplied by the sample provider rather than from assay-based typing. Study-wide conclusions, independent of this receptor: The quantity of clinical and demographic metadata differed by source and by participant and was supplied without curation.

TCRbeta CDR3 regions were amplified from genomic DNA using the immunoSEQ Assay, a bias-controlled multiplex PCR. The study's processing was this. Within the assay, amplification of reference gene primers was used to estimate how many nucleated cells each sample contained. To quantify the absolute abundance of each unique TCRbeta CDR3 rearrangement, sequence reads were collapsed and filtered. For each sample, productive Simpson clonality was calculated as the square root of Simpson's diversity index across productive rearrangements. In TCRdb, the immuneACCESS table is reduced to in-frame sequences with V and J assigned. These tables do not hold every clone; where another copy was compared, an unresolved V gene accounts for under half, and the others remain unexplained. The D gene and trimming were derived from the DNA, and the V and J assignments and clone size from that table. The sample table holds about 400,000 clones, of which approximately 90% were seen once. Clones ranked in the top ten supply about 0.89% of the sample.

Enrolling through a virtual design, the prospective study's participants ranged in age from roughly 18 to 95 years and lived across around 25 United States geographic areas. Cohort assignment in the prospective study relied on participant-reported clinical history from a screening survey and a study questionnaire. In the prospective study, mobile phlebotomists collected whole blood, serum and a nasopharyngeal or oropharyngeal swab from each participant. Participants in the prospective study had the option to provide additional blood draws and questionnaires over a roughly 2-month period. Prospective study blood samples were shipped either frozen or at room temperature before DNA extraction. The germline V gene specifies LGHNT as CDR1 and FRNRAP as CDR2. V is trimmed back by 0 bases and J by 2 bases, and the junction contains 12 bases that no gene match accounts for. From the cysteine through the phenylalanine, the CDR3 covers 18 amino acids. The kept DNA is CDR3 alone, 54 bases in frame from the first base.

The clonotype was recovered from a woman in her 30s with acute COVID-19. The sequenced material came from PBMCs or T cells enriched from blood (not recorded which). In this chain, TRBV12-5 is recombined with TRBJ2-7; a stretch of 8 junction bases matches TRBD1. The CDR3 corresponds to CASGLVFKEQGVPYEQYF. The bases are TGTGCTAGTGGTTTGGTCTTTAAAGAACAGGGGGTCCCCTACGAGCAGTACTTC. The CDR3 plus the reference TRBV12-5 and TRBJ2-7 genes for the other parts give the full variable domain: DARVTQTPRHKVTEMGQEVTMRCQPILGHNTVFWYRQTMMQGLELLAYFRNRAPLDDSGMPKDRFSAEMPDATLATLKIQPSEPRDSAVYFCASGLVFKEQGVPYEQYFGPGTRLTVT.